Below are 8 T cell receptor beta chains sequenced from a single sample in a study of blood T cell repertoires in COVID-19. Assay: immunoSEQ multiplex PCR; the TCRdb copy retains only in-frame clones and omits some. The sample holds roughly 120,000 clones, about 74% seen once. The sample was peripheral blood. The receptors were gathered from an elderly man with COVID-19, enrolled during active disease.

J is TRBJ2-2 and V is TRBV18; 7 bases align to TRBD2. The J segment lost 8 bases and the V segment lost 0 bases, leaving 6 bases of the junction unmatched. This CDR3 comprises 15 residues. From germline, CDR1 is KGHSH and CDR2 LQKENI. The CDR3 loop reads CASSPPVPSGGELFF. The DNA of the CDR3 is TGTGCCAGCTCACCACCGGTACCTAGCGGAGGGGAGCTGTTTTTT.

CDR3 in amino acids: CASSSQGDTEAFF. In DNA, the CDR3 is TGTGCCAGCAGCTCTCAGGGGGACACTGAAGCTTTCTTT. The genes are TRBV7-3 and TRBJ1-1; 7 bases align to TRBD1. This CDR3 contains 13 residues. CDR1 SGHTA and CDR2 FQGTGA come from the germline V gene. The V gene end was trimmed by 4 bases and the J gene end by 3 bases; junction bases not matched to a gene: 2.

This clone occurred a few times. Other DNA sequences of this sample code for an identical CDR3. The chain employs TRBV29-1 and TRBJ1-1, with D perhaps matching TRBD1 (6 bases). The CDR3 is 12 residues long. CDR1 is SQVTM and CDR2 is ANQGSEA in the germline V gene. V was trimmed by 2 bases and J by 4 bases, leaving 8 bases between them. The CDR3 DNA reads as TGCAGCGTTGAACAGGGGAGCACTGAAGCTTTCTTT. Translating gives CSVEQGSTEAFF.

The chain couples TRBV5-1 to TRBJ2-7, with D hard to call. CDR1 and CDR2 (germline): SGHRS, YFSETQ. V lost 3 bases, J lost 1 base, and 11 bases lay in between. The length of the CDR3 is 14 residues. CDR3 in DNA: TGCGCCAGCAGCTCGCAGGATGGATCCTACGAGCAGTACTTC. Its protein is CASSSQDGSYEQYF. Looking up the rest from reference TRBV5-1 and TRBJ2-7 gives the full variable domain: KAGVTQTPRYLIKTRGQQVTLSCSPISGHRSVSWYQQTPGQGLQFLFEYFSETQRNKGNFPGRFSGRQFSNSRSEMNVSTLELGDSALYLCASSSQDGSYEQYFGPGTRLTVT.

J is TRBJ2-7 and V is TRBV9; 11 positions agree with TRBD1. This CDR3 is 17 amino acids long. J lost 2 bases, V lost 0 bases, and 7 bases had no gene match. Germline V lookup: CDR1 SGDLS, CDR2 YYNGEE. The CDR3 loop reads CASSVEAVGQGAYEQYF. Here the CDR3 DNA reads TGTGCCAGCAGCGTAGAAGCAGTGGGACAGGGGGCCTACGAGCAGTACTTC.

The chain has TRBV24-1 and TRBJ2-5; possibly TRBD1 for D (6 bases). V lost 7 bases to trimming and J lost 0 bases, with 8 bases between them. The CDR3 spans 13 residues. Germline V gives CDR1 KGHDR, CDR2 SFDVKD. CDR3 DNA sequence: TGTGCCACCAGCGGGGACAACCAAGAGACCCAGTACTTC. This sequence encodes CATSGDNQETQYF.

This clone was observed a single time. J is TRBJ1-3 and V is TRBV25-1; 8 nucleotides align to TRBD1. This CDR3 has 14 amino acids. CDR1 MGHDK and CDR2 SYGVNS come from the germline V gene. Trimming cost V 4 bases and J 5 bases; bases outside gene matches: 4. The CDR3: CASSGQGRRNTIYF. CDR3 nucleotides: TGTGCCAGCAGTGGACAGGGGAGAAGAAACACCATATATTTT.

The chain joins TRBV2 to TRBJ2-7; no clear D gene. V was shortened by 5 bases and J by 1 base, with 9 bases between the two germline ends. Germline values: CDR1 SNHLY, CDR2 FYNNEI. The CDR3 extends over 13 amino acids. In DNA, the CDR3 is TGTGCCAGCAGTTTAGAGAGGTCCTACGAGCAGTACTTC. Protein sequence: CASSLERSYEQYF.